This T cell receptor beta chain was sequenced in a study of blood T cell repertoires in COVID-19. A remark on this clone: With a much larger clone just one base away, this may be a read error. This CDR3 is also generated by other DNA sequences in the sample.

In terms of age and location, participants ranged from roughly 18 to 95 years and lived in about 25 US areas. Two negative PCRs, clearance, or symptom resolution characterized the recovered Cohort 3 donors. Repertoires were generated with immunoSEQ multiplex PCR, while TCRdb's copy carries only in-frame clones and drops some. The sample includes 160,000 or so clones, 80% of them seen just once. The J segment lost 8 bases and the V segment lost 2 bases, leaving 0 bases of the junction unmatched. CDR1 is SGHTA and CDR2 is FQGTGA in the germline V gene. The CDR3 covers 13 residues. The genes are TRBV7-3 and TRBJ1-6, with 7 bases fitting TRBD1. The sequenced material came from PBMCs or T cells enriched from blood (not recorded which). The TCR was taken from a man aged 40-55 years who had recovered from COVID-19. CDR3 sequence (DNA): TGTGCCAGCAGCTTACAGGGGGATTCACCCCTCCACTTT. Amino acid sequence: CASSLQGDSPLHF.